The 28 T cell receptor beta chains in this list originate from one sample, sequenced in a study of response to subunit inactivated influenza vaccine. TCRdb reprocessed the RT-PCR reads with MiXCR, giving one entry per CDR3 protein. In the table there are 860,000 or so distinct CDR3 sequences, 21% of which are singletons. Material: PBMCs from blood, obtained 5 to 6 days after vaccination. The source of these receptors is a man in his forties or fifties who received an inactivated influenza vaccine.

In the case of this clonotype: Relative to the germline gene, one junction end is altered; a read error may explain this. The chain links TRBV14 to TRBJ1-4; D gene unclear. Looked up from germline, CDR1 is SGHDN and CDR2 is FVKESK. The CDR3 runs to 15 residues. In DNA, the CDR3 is TGTGCCAGCAGCCAAGATTCGACCACTAGTGAAAAACTGTTTTTT. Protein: CASSQDSTTSEKLFF.

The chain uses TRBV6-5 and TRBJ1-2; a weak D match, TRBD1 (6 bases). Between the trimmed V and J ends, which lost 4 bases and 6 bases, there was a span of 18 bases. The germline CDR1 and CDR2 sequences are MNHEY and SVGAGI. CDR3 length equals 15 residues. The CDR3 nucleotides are TGTGCCAGCAGTTCCACGGGACACCGAAAGGATGGCTACACCTTC. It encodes CASSSTGHRKDGYTF.

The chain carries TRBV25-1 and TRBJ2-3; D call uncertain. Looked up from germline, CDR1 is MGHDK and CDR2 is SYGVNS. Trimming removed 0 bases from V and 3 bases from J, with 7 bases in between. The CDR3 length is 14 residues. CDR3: CASSEYARTDTQYF. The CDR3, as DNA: TGTGCCAGCAGTGAATATGCGAGGACAGATACGCAGTATTTT.

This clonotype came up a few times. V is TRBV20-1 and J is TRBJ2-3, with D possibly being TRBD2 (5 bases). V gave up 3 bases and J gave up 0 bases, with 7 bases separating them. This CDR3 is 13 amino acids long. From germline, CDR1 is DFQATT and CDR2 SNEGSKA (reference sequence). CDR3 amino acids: CSASKRSTDTQYF. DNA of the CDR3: TGCAGTGCTAGCAAGCGGAGCACAGATACGCAGTATTTT.

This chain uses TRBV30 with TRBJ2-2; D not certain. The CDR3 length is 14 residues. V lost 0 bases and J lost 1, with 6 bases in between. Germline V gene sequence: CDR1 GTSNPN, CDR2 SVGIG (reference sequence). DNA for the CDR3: TGTGCCTGGAGTGTACTGCGGAACACCGGGGAGCTGTTTTTT. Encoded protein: CAWSVLRNTGELFF.

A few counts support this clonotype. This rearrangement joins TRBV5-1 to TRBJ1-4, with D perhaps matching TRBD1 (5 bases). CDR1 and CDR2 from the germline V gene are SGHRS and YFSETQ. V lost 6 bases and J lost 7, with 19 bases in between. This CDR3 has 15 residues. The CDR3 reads CASTQTGRTFEKLFF. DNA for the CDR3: TGCGCCAGCACACAAACGGGACGGACGTTTGAAAAACTGTTTTTT.

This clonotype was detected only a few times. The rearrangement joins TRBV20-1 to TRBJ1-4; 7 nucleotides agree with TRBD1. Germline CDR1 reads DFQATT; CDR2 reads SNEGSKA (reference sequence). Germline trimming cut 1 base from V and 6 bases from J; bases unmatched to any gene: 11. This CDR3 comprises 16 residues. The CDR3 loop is CSARGFRGQEDEKLFF. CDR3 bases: TGCAGTGCTAGAGGGTTTAGGGGGCAGGAGGATGAAAAACTGTTTTTT.

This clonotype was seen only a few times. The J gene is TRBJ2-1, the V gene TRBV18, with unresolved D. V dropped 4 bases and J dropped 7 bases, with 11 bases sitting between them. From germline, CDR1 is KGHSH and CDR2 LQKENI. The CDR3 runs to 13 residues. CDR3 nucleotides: TGTGCCAGCTCACAATCCCATCCAAATGAGCAGTTCTTC. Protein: CASSQSHPNEQFF. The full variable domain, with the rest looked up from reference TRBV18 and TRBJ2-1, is NAGVMQNPRHLVRRRGQEARLRCSPMKGHSHVYWYRQLPEEGLKFMVYLQKENIIDESGMPKERFSAEFPKEGPSILRIQQVVRGDSAAYFCASSQSHPNEQFFGPGTRLTVL.

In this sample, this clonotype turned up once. In DNA, the CDR3 is TGTGCCAGCAGCTTTGACGCAAGATTCACAGATACGCAGTATTTT. This gives the protein CASSFDARFTDTQYF. The chain couples TRBV11-2 to TRBJ2-3; D is undetermined. Deletions cut 3 bases from V and 2 bases from J, with 12 bases between. This CDR3 is built from 15 residues. Germline CDR1 reads SGHAT; CDR2 reads FQNNGV.

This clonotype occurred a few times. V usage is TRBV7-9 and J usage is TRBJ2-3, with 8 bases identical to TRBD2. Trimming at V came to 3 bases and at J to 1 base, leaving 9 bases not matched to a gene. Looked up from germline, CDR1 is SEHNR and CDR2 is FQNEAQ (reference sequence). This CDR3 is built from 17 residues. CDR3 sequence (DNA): TGTGCCAGCAGCTTTTCCCGACTGACTAGCGGCACAGATACGCAGTATTTT. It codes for CASSFSRLTSGTDTQYF.

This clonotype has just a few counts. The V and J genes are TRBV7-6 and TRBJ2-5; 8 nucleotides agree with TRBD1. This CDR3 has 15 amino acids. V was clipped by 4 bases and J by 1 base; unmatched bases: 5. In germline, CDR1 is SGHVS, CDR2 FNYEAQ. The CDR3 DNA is TGTGCCAGCAGCTACCGGACAGGGACCCAAGAGACCCAGTACTTC. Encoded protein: CASSYRTGTQETQYF.

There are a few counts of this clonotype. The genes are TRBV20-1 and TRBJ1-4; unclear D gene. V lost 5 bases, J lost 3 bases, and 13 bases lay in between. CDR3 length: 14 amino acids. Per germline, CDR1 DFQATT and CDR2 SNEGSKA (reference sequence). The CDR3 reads CSAPRAGSNEKLFF. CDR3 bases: TGCAGTGCTCCAAGGGCCGGTTCTAATGAAAAACTGTTTTTT.

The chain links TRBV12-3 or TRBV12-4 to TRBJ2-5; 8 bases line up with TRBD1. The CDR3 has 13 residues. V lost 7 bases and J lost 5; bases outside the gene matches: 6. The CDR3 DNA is TGTGCCAGCAACCGGGACAGGAAGGAGACCCAGTACTTC. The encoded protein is CASNRDRKETQYF.

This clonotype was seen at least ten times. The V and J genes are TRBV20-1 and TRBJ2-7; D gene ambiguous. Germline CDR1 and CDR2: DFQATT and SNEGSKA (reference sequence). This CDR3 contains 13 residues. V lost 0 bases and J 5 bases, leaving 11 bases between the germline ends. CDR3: CSARDHADHEQYF. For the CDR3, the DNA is TGCAGTGCTAGAGATCACGCGGACCACGAGCAGTACTTC.

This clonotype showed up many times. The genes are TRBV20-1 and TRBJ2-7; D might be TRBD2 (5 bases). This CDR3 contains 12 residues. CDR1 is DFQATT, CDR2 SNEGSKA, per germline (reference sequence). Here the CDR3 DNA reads TGCAGCGCCCGAGGGCTAACCTACGAGCAGTACTTC. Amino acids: CSARGLTYEQYF.

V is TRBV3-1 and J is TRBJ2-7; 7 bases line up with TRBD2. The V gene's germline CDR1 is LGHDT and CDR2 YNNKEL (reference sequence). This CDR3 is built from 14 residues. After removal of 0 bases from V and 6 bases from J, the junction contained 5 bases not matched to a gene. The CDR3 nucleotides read TGTGCCAGCAGCCAAGAAGCGGGGAAGGGCGAGCAGTACTTC. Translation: CASSQEAGKGEQYF.

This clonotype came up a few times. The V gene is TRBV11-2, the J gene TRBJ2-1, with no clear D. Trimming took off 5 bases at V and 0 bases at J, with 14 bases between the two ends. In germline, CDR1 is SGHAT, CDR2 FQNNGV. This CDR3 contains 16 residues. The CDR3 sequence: CASSTITLDSYNEQFF. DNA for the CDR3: TGTGCCAGCAGCACCATAACCCTCGACTCCTACAATGAGCAGTTCTTC.

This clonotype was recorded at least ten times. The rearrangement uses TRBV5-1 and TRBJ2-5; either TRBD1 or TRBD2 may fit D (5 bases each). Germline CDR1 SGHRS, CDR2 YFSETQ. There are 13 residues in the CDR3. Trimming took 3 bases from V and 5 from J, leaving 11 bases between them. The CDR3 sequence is CASSWSREETQYF. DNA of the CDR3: TGCGCCAGCAGCTGGAGCAGGGAGGAGACCCAGTACTTC.

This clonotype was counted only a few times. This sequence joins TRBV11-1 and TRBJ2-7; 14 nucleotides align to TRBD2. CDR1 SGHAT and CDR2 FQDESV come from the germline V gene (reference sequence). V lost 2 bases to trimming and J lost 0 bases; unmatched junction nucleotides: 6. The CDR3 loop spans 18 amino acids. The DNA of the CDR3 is TGTGCCAGCAGCTTATGGGCCGGGACTAGCGGGAGCTCCTACGAGCAGTACTTC. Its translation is CASSLWAGTSGSSYEQYF.

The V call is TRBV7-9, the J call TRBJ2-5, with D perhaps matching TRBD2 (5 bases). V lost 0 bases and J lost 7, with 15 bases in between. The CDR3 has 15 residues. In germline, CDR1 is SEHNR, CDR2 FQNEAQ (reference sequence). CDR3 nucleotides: TGTGCCAGCAGCTTAGCCTCCGTAGGCGGAGGGACCCAGTACTTC. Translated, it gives CASSLASVGGGTQYF.

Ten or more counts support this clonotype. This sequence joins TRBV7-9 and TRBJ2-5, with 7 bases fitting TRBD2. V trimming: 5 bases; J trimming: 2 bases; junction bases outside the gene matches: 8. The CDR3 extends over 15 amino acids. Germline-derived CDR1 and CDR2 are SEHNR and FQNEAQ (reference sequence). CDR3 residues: CASSGGRVTQETQYF. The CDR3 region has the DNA TGTGCCAGCAGCGGAGGGAGGGTAACACAAGAGACCCAGTACTTC.

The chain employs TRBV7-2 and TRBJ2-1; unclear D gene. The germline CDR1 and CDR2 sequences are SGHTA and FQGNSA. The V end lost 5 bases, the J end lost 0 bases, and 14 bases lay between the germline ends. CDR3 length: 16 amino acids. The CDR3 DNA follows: TGTGCCAGCAGCCTCACGGGTGTTAGCTCCTACAATGAGCAGTTCTTC. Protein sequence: CASSLTGVSSYNEQFF.

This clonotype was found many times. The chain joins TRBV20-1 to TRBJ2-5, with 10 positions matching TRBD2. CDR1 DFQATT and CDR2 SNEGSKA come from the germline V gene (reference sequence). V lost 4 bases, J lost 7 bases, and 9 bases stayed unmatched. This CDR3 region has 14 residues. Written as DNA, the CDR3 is TGCAGTGCTACCCCGACTAGCGGGCAAAGGACCCAGTACTTC. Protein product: CSATPTSGQRTQYF.

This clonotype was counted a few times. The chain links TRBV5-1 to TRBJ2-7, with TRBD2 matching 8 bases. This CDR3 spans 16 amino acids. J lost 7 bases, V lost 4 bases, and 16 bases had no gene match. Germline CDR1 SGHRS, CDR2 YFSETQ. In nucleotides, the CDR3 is TGCGCCAGCAGCGCGGGGGCCGGACTAGCACCCCTGGAGCAGTACTTC. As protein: CASSAGAGLAPLEQYF.

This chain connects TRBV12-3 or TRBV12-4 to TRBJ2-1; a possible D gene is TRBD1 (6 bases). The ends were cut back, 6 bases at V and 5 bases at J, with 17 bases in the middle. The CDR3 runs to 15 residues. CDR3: CASRAGTRKNNEQFF. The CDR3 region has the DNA TGTGCCAGCAGAGCCGGGACACGGAAAAACAATGAGCAGTTCTTC.

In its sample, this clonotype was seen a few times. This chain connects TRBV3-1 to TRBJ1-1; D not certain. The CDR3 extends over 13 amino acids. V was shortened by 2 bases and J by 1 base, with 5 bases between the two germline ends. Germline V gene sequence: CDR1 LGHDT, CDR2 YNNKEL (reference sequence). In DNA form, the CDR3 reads TGTGCCAGCAGCCAACCCACGAACACTGAAGCTTTCTTT. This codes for CASSQPTNTEAFF. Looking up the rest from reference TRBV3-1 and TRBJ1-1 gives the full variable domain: DTAVSQTPKYLVTQMGNDKSIKCEQNLGHDTMYWYKQDSKKFLKIMFSYNNKELIINETVPNRFSPKSPDKAHLNLHINSLELGDSAVYFCASSQPTNTEAFFGQGTRLTVV.

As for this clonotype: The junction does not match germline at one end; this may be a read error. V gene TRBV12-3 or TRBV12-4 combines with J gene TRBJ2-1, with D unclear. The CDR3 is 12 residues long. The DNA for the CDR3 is TGTGCCAGCAGTGTGACCAACAATGTGCAGTTCTTC. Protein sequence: CASSVTNNVQFF.

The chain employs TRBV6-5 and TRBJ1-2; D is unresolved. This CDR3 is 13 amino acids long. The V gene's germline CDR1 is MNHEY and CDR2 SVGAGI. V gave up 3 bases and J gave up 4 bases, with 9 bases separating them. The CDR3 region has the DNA TGTGCCAGCAGTTATACATCCGGCTATGGCTACACCTTC. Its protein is CASSYTSGYGYTF.